This T cell receptor (beta chain) is drawn from a study of response to subunit inactivated influenza vaccine. Broader study findings: Researchers suggested that each seasonal influenza vaccination recruits few new T cells.

V was pared by 3 bases and J by 5 bases, with 7 bases of the junction left unmatched. Per germline, CDR1 ENHRY and CDR2 SYGVKD. The CDR3 has 15 amino acids. TCRdb processed the RT-PCR reads anew with MiXCR; each CDR3 protein has one entry. This repertoire shows 500,000 or so distinct CDR3 sequences, approximately 16% found once; its top ten account for about 3%. To note about this clonotype: Its antigen is currently unknown.

The chain recombines TRBV10-3 with TRBJ1-3; 7 positions match TRBD1. Specimen: CD4+ T cells sorted from PBMCs, collected approximately 25 months after vaccination. The sequence came from a man between 45 and 75 years old who received an inactivated influenza vaccine. CDR3 loop: CAISDERGHRNTIYF. CDR3 nucleotides: TGTGCCATCAGTGACGAGAGGGGGCACAGAAACACCATATATTTT.